Sequencing of this T cell receptor (beta chain) was carried out in a study of blood T cell repertoires in COVID-19. Clones were sequenced by immunoSEQ multiplex PCR, and TCRdb holds only the in-frame ones, with some missing. The data show about 130,000 clones, more than 75% seen once. With 0 bases clipped from V and 5 bases from J, the junction kept 9 bases outside the gene matches. Germline V gene sequence: CDR1 LGHNA, CDR2 YSLEER. CDR3 size: 16 residues. The sample comprised peripheral blood. The source is a woman in her 70s with COVID-19, enrolled during active disease. The chain has TRBV4-3 and TRBJ2-7; 8 bases match TRBD1. CDR3 nucleotide sequence: TGCGCCAGCAGCCAAGACAACCCCGGACAGGGTAACGAGCAGTACTTC. Translating it yields CASSQDNPGQGNEQYF.